This entry is about one T cell receptor beta chain. These data come from a study of OX40 agonist ivuxolimab in advanced cancers. On the study more broadly: People in dose escalation had one of these cancers: hepatocellular carcinoma, melanoma, renal cell or head and neck cancer.

TCRdb's table, derived via immunoSEQ multiplex PCR, lists solely in-frame clones and lacks some. The sample lists approximately 76,000 clones, around 85% occurring once. This CDR3 has 17 residues. From germline, CDR1 is SGHRS and CDR2 YFSETQ. Unmatched junction bases numbered 11, after V lost 4 bases and J lost 3 bases. V is TRBV5-1 and J is TRBJ2-5; 11 bases map to TRBD2. The sample consisted of CD4+ or CD8+ T cells sorted from blood, taken in a trial of the OX40 agonist ivuxolimab. The receptor's source is an adult with an advanced solid tumor such as melanoma, head and neck, liver or kidney cancer. The CDR3 region has the DNA TGCGCCAGCAGCCCCACTACCGGGACTAGCGGCAAAGAGACCCAGTACTTC. Translation: CASSPTTGTSGKETQYF.